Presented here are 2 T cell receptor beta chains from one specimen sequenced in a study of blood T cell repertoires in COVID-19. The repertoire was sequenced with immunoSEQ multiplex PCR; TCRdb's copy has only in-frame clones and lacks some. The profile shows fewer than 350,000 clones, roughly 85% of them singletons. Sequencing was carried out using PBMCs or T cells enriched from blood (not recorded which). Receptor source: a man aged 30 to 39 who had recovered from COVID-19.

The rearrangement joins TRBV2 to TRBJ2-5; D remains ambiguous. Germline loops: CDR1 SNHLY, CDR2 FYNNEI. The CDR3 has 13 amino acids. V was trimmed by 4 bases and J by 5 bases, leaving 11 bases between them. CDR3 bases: TGTGCCAGCAGTGTCGCAGGCACCGAGACCCAGTACTTC. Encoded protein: CASSVAGTETQYF. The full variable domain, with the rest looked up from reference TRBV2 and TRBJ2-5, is EPEVTQTPSHQVTQMGQEVILRCVPISNHLYFYWYRQILGQKVEFLVSFYNNEISEKSEIFDDQFSVERPDGSNFTLKIRSTKLEDSAMYFCASSVAGTETQYFGPGTRLLVL.

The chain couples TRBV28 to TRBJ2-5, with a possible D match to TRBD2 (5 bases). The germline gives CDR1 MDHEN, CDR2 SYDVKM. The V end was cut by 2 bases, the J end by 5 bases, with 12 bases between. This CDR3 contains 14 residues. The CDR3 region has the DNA TGTGCCAGCAGTTTAGTCGCGCGAGGGGAGACCCAGTACTTC. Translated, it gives CASSLVARGETQYF.